These 3 T cell receptor beta chains came from one sample sequenced in a study of T cell changes during pregnancy in multiple sclerosis. Measured with immunoSEQ multiplex PCR; TCRdb has only the in-frame clones, and not every one. In the table there are about 31,000 clones, roughly 91% of which are singletons. The specimen was CD4+ T cells from peripheral blood mononuclear cells, collected in the second trimester of pregnancy. The receptor source for this set is a female donor with multiple sclerosis, enrolled in a pregnancy study.

The chain employs TRBV4-3 and TRBJ1-4; D ambiguous. The CDR3 totals 14 residues. V was trimmed by 0 bases and J by 10 bases, leaving 12 bases between them. Germline CDR1 LGHNA, CDR2 YSLEER. For the CDR3, the DNA is TGCGCCAGCAGCCAAGATAGAGGTGTGGGAAAACTGTTTTTT. Translating it yields CASSQDRGVGKLFF.

V and J are TRBV11-3 and TRBJ2-3, with 9 bases that match TRBD2. The CDR3 extends over 15 amino acids. The germline CDR1 and CDR2 sequences are SGHNT and YENEEA. Unmatched junction bases numbered 5, after V lost 5 bases and J lost 2 bases. CDR3 nucleotides: TGTGCCAGCAGCCCGAGCGGGAGGCCCACAGATACGCAGTATTTT. Residues: CASSPSGRPTDTQYF.

J is TRBJ2-7 and V is TRBV6-1; D might be TRBD1 (7 bases). CDR1 is MNHNS, CDR2 SASEGT, per germline. Trimming took off 7 bases at V and 6 bases at J, with 13 bases between the two ends. The CDR3 covers 12 residues. Written as DNA, the CDR3 is TGTGCCAGCACGAGGCAGGGGGGCGAGCAGTACTTC. It specifies CASTRQGGEQYF.